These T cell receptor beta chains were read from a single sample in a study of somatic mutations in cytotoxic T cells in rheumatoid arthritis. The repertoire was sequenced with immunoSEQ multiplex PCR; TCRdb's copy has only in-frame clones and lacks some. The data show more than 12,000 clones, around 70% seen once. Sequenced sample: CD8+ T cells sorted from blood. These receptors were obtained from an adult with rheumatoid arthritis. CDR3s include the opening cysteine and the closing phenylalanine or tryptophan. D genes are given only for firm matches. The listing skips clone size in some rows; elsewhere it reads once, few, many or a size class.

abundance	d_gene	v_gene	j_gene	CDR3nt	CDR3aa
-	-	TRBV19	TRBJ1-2	TGTGCCAGTTTACCCGGACGTTTTGGTGGCTACACCTTC	CASLPGRFGGYTF
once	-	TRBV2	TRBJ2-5	TGTGCCAGCAGTGACCCGAATAGAGCAAAGACCCAGTACTTC	CASSDPNRAKTQYF
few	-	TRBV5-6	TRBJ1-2	TGTGCCAGCAGCTTCCCGGCAGGCTATGGCTACACCTTC	CASSFPAGYGYTF
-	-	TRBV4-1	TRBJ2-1	TGCGCCAGCAGCCAAGAAAGGGAACGTGAGCAGTTCTTC	CASSQEREREQFF
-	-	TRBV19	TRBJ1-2	TGTGCCAGTAGTACCCGGGATGGCTCTAGGGGCTACACCTTC	CASSTRDGSRGYTF
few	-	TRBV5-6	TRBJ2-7	TGTGCCAGCAGCTTGGGGGCCTACGAGCAGTACTTC	CASSLGAYEQYF
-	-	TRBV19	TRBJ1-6	TGTGCCAGTAGTGCCACAGGGCCAGGATCACCCCTCCACTTT	CASSATGPGSPLHF
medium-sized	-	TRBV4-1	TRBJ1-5	TGCGCCAGCAGCCAAGAGGGGGTGGGCTATAGCAATCAGCCCCAGCATTTT	CASSQEGVGYSNQPQHF
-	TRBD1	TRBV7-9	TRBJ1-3	TGTGCCAGCAGCACAGGGGGGGAAAACTCTGGAAACACCATATATTTT	CASSTGGENSGNTIYF
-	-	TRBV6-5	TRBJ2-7	TGTGCCAGCAGTTACTCACAGTCCTACGAGCAGTACTTC	CASSYSQSYEQYF
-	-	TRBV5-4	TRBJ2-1	TGTGCCAGCAGTCTAAATTACAATGAGCAGTTCTTC	CASSLNYNEQFF
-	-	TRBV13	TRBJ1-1	TGTGCCAGCAGCTTATTGGAAAACACTGAAGCTTTCTTT	CASSLLENTEAFF
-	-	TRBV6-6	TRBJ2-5	TGTGCCAGCAGGCCGGGGTCACAAGAGACCCAGTACTTC	CASRPGSQETQYF
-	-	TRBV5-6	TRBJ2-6	TGTGCCAGCAGCTTGGGAGTCTCTGGGGCCAACGTCCTGACTTTC	CASSLGVSGANVLTF
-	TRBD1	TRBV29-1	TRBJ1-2	TGCAGCGTTGAGGACAGGGTCGGCTACACCTTC	CSVEDRVGYTF
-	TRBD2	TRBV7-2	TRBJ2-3	TGTGCCAGCAGCTTCATTGCTAGCGGGGGGACTAGCACAGATACGCAGTATTTT	CASSFIASGGTSTDTQYF
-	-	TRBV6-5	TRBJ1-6	TGTGCCAGCAGTTACGGACAATTTAATTCACCCCTCCACTTT	CASSYGQFNSPLHF
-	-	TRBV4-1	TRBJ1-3	TGCGCCAGCAGCCAAGATCCCGCGGGTAGTGCCTCTGGAAACACCATATATTTT	CASSQDPAGSASGNTIYF
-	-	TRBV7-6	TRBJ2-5	TGTGCCAGCGACGACGCGGGTAGAGAAGAGACCCAGTACTTC	CASDDAGREETQYF
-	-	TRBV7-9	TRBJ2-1	TGTGCCGGAGAGGCCTCGGCGGCTGAGCAGTTCTTC	CAGEASAAEQFF
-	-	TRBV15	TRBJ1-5	TGTGCCACCAGCATCTCGCTGGATCAGCCCCAGCATTTT	CATSISLDQPQHF
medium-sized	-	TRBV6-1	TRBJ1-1	TGTGCCAGCAGTGAAGCCGGCGGGACTGAAGCTTTCTTT	CASSEAGGTEAFF
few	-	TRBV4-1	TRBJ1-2	TGCGCCAGCAGCCAAGATCGAATCAGGACAGTTCACTATGGCTACACCTTC	CASSQDRIRTVHYGYTF
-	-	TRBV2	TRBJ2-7	TGTGCCAGCGCCCAAGACCAAGCCTACGAGCAGTACTTC	CASAQDQAYEQYF
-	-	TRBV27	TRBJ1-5	TGTGCCAGCAGGGACGGTCTTTTGGGTAATCAGCCCCAGCATTTT	CASRDGLLGNQPQHF
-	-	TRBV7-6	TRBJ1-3	TGTGCCAGCAGCGCAAACGGACAGCCAAACTCTGGAAACACCATATATTTT	CASSANGQPNSGNTIYF
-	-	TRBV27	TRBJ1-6	TGTGCCAGCAGTTCTCCGACTCCTTGGTCGAGGGGATATAATTCACCCCTCCACTTT	CASSSPTPWSRGYNSPLHF
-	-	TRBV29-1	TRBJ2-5	TGCAGCGTTGAAGGGGGGGCAGTCCAAGAGACCCAGTACTTC	CSVEGGAVQETQYF
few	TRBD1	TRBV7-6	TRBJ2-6	TGTGCCAGCAGCGTCGGACAGGGCAATGCTGGGGCCAACGTCCTGACTTTC	CASSVGQGNAGANVLTF
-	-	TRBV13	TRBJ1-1	TGTGCCAGCAGCTTGACCAGGGACCTCCCGGCGAACACTGAAGCTTTCTTT	CASSLTRDLPANTEAFF
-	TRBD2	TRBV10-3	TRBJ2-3	TGTGCCATCAGTGAGCCAAAACTAGCGGGGGGACACGCTAGCACAGATACGCAGTATTTT	CAISEPKLAGGHASTDTQYF
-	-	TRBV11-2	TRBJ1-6	TGTGCCAGCAGCTTCGGAGGGATTGGGTCCAATTCACCCCTCCACTTT	CASSFGGIGSNSPLHF
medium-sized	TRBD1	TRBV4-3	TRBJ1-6	TGCGCCAGCAGCCAAGATCGGAACAGGGGAAATTCACCCCTCCACTTT	CASSQDRNRGNSPLHF
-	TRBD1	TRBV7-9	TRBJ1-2	TGTGCCAGCAGCCCATCGACAGGGAAGCCGGTCGGCTACACCTTC	CASSPSTGKPVGYTF
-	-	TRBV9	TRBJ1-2	TGTGCCAGCAGCGTAGGTTCTGGAGACTATGGCTACACCTTC	CASSVGSGDYGYTF
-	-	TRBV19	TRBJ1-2	TGTGCCAGTAGTATGGGCCCAGGGTTAAACACCTTC	CASSMGPGLNTF
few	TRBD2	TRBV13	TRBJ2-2	TGTGCCAGCAGCCTAGCGGGGGACACCGGGGAGCTGTTTTTT	CASSLAGDTGELFF
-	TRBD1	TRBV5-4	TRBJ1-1	TGTGCCAGCAGTTTACAGGGGGCCGACACTGAAGCTTTCTTT	CASSLQGADTEAFF
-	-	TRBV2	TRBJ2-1	TGTGCCAGCTCGCGACAAGGGGGCTACAATGAGCAGTTCTTC	CASSRQGGYNEQFF
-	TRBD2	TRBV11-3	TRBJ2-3	TGTGCCAGCAGCTTTGGGACTAGCAATACGCAGTATTTT	CASSFGTSNTQYF
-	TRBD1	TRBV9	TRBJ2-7	TGTGCCAGCAGCGTAGGGGACAGGTCGGCCTACGAGCAGTACTTC	CASSVGDRSAYEQYF